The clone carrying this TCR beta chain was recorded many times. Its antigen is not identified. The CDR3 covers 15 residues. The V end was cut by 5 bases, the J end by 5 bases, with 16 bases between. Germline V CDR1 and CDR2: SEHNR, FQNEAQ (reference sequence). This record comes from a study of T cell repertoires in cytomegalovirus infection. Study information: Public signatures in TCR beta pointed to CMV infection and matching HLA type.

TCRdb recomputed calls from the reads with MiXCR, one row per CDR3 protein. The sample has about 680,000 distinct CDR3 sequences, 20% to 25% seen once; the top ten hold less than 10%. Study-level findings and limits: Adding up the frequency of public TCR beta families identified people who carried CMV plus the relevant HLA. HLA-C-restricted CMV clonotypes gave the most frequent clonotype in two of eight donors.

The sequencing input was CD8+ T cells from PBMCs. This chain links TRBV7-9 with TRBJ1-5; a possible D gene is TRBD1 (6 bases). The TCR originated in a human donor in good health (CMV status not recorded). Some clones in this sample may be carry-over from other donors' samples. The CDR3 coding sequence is TGTGCCAGCAGCCCGAGGGGGATGGGGGATCAGCCCCAGCATTTT. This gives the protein CASSPRGMGDQPQHF.